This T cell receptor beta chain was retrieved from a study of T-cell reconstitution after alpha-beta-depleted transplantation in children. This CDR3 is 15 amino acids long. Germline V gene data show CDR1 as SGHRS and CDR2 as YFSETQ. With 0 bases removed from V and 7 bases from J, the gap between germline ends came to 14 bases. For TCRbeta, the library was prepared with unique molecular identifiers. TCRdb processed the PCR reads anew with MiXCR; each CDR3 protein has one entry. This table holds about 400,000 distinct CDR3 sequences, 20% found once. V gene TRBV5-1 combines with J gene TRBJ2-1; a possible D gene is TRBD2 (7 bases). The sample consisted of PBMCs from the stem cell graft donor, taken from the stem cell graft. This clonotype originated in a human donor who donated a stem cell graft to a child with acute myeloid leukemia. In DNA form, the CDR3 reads TGCGCCAGCAGCTTGGACGGGGGGCGGGTTAATGAGCAGTTCTTC. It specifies CASSLDGGRVNEQFF.